The T cell receptor (beta chain) under discussion was sequenced for a study of metastatic and nonmetastatic thyroid tumors. Study details: Repertoires of blood and of tissue (tumor or nodule) from malignant and benign thyroid patients were compared.

All patients were untreated before thyroid surgery. Study-level results: Malignant thyroid tumors reportedly had TCR beta diversity that was significantly higher than in benign nodules, in blood and tumor.

In the authors' methods: It was from CDR3 differences across clinicopathological groups that a distant-metastasis classifier for papillary thyroid cancer was built. From the PCR reads, TCRdb re-called clones with MiXCR. The V and J calls come from TCRdb's annotation, not from the publication. The profile covers roughly 4,400 clones, with around 35% appearing a single time and roughly 15% taken by the ten largest. V gave up 7 bases and J gave up 7 bases; unmatched junction bases: 16. This CDR3 has 17 amino acids. From germline, CDR1 is DFQATT and CDR2 SNEGSKA (reference sequence). In the case of this clone: Antigen unknown.

V and J are TRBV20-1 and TRBJ2-1, with 13 bases matching TRBD2. Sequencing input: adjacent normal tissue. This receptor was obtained from a female donor with papillary thyroid cancer or a benign thyroid nodule (not recorded which). Some clones in this sample may be carry-over from other donors' samples. The CDR3 DNA sequence: TGCAGTGTCAACGGACTAGCGGGAGTAGTAAACGAAAATGAGCAGTTCTTC. Translating gives CSVNGLAGVVNENEQFF.